The present TCR delta chain was sequenced within a study of γδ T cells in repeated Plasmodium falciparum infection. Gammadelta T cells were flow-sorted from PBMC into Vgamma9/Vdelta2+ and Vdelta2-negative populations for bulk analysis. TCRdb reapplied CATT to the multiplex PCR reads. This sample has 50,000 or so delta-chain clones, with over 1.5% found just once. Germline V gene data show CDR1 as TSWWSYY and CDR2 as QGS. The V end lost 1 base, the J end lost 0 bases, and 33 bases lay between the germline ends. The CDR3 is made up of 23 amino acids. The sequence derives from a pool of human donors (malaria-infected and uninfected, not separated). Sequencing input: gamma-delta T cells from blood. The J gene is TRDJ1, the V gene TRDV1, with D tentatively TRDD2 or TRDD3 (8 bases each). Here the J gene came from matching the DNA to germline, since TCRdb omits it. The CDR3 nucleotides read TGTGCTCTTGGGGAACCCGACGCTTCCTACGGTTGTCCGGGGGATAAGAACACCGATAAACTCATCTTT. Encoded protein: CALGEPDASYGCPGDKNTDKLIF.